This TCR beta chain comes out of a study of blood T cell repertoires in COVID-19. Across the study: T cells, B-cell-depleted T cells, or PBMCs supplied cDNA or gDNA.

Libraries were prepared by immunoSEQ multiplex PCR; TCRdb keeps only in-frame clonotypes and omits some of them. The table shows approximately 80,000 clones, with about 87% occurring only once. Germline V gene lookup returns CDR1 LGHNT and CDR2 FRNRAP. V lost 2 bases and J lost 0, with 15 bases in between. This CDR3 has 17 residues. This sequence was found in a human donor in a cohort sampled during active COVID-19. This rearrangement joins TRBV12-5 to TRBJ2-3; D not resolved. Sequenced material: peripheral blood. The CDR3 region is CASGLPSARTSTDTQYF. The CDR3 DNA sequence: TGTGCTAGTGGTTTGCCTTCCGCGCGCACTAGCACAGATACGCAGTATTTT.